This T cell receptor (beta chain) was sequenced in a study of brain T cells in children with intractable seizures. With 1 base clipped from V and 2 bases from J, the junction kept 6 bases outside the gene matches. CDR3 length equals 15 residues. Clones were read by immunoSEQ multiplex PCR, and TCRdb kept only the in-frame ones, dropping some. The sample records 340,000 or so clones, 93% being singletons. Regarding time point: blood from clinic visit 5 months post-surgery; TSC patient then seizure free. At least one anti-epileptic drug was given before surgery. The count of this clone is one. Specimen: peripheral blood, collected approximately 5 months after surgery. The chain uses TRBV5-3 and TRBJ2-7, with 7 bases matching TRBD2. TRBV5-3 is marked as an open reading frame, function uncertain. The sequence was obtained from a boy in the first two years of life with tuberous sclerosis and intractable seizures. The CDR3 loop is CARSLRASGAYEQYF. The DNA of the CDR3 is TGTGCCAGAAGCTTGAGGGCTAGCGGAGCCTACGAGCAGTACTTC.